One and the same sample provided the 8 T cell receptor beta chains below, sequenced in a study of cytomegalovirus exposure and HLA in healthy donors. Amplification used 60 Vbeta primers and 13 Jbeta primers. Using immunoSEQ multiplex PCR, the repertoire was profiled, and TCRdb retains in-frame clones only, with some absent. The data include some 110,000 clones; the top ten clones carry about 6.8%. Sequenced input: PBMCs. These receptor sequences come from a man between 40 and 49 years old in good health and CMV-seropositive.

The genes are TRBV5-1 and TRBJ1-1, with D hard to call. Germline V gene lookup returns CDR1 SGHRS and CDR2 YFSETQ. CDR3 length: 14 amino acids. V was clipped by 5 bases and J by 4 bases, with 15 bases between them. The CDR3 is CASSGPIGGTEAFF. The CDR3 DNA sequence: TGCGCCAGCAGTGGGCCTATTGGTGGCACTGAAGCTTTCTTT. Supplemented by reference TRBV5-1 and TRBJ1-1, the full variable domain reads KAGVTQTPRYLIKTRGQQVTLSCSPISGHRSVSWYQQTPGQGLQFLFEYFSETQRNKGNFPGRFSGRQFSNSRSEMNVSTLELGDSALYLCASSGPIGGTEAFFGQGTRLTVV.

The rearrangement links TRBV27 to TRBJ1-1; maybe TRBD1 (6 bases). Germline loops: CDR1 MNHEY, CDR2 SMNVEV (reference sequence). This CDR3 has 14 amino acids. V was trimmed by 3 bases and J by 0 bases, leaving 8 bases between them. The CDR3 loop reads CASSFGQLNTEAFF. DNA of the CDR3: TGTGCCAGCAGTTTTGGACAGTTGAACACTGAAGCTTTCTTT.

CDR3 protein: CASSVPGQGAPKAFF. CDR3 DNA: TGTGCCAGTAGTGTCCCGGGACAGGGGGCCCCCAAAGCTTTCTTT. The genes are TRBV19 and TRBJ1-1, with TRBD1 identical over 12 bases. V was clipped by 5 bases and J by 9 bases; unmatched bases: 10. The CDR3 consists of 15 residues. The germline gives CDR1 LNHDA, CDR2 SQIVND (reference sequence).

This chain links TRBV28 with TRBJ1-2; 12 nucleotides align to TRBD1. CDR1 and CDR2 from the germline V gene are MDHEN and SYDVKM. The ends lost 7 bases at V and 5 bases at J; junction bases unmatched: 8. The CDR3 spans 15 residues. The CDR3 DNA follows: TGTGCCAGCATGCGGGGGACAGGGGGCAGATATGGCTACACCTTC. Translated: CASMRGTGGRYGYTF.

The CDR3 sequence is CASSDARPNTEAFF. The DNA for the CDR3 is TGTGCCAGCAGTGATGCCAGGCCAAACACTGAAGCTTTCTTT. The V call is TRBV28, the J call TRBJ1-1; D remains unclear. Trimming stripped 5 bases from V and 2 bases from J, with 12 bases between. The V gene's germline CDR1 is MDHEN and CDR2 SYDVKM. CDR3 length equals 14 residues.

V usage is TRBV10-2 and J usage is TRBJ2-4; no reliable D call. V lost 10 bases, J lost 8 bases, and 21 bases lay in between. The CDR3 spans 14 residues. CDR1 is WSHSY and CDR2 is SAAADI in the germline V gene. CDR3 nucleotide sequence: TGCGCCACCTTAAAATCTATCCTATCGGACATTCAGTACTTC. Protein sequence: CATLKSILSDIQYF.

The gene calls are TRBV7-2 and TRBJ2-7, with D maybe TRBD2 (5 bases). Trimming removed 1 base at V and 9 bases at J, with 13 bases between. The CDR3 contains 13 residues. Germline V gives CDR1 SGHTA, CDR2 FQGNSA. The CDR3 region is CASSLGRGSAQYF. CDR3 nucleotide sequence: TGTGCCAGCAGCTTAGGTCGGGGATCTGCGCAGTACTTC.

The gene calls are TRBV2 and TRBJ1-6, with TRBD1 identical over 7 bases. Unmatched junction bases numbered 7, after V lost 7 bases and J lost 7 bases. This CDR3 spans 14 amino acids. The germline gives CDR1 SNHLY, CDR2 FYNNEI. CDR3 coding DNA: TGTGCCAGCAACCTAGGGGGCGCGAATTCACCCCTCCACTTT. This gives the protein CASNLGGANSPLHF.